The sequence of this T cell receptor beta chain was determined in a study of blood T cell repertoires in COVID-19. Study-level background: The United States, Italy and Spain provided the acute and convalescent COVID-19 samples. T cells, B-cell-depleted T cells, or PBMCs supplied cDNA or gDNA.

CDR3 length: 14 residues. Trimming removed 0 bases from V and 8 bases from J, with 10 bases in between. Per germline, CDR1 ENHRY and CDR2 SYGVKD. Under the authors' procedure: How many nucleated cells were present was estimated from reference gene primer amplification. TCRdb's table, derived via immunoSEQ multiplex PCR, lists solely in-frame clones and lacks some. The V and J calls and clone size come from that table; D and trimming were worked out from the DNA. Of some 150,000 clones in the sample, 80% to 90% are singletons; the top ten hold over 12%. The chain links TRBV10-3 to TRBJ1-4; no reliable D call. The TCR was taken from a woman aged 40 to 49 with acute or convalescent COVID-19. What was sequenced was peripheral blood. This CDR3 reads CAISESVAAEKLFF. The CDR3 nucleotides are TGTGCCATCAGTGAGTCAGTGGCGGCAGAAAAACTGTTTTTT.